This TCR beta chain was identified in a study of blood T cell repertoires in COVID-19 (dated by TCRdb to the early 2020s). In the study overall: Collaborator samples came from the United States, Italy and Spain and covered acute and convalescent phases of COVID-19. The prospective study material was composed of cDNA or gDNA derived from T cells, B-cell-depleted T cells, or PBMCs. Subjects who had been exposed to COVID-19, were actively infected with it, or had recovered from it provided the deeply sampled blood TCRbeta repertoires that made up the dataset. The repertoires were made available in a free public database intended to serve as a resource for research on the immune response to SARS-CoV-2. The samples were drawn from two sources: the first 160 participants of the ongoing ImmuneRACE study, and 1,000 to 1,500 subjects contributed by 6 global collaborators. Nearly every sample came with metadata listing a de-identified subject ID, COVID-19 status, age in years and sex. Where available, HLA class I and class II types were obtained from metadata supplied by the sample provider rather than from assay-based typing. The research as a whole found: The quantity of clinical and demographic metadata differed by source and by participant and was supplied without curation.

The immunoSEQ Assay, a bias-controlled multiplex PCR, was used to amplify TCRbeta CDR3 regions from genomic DNA. The original methods were these. Within the assay, amplification of reference gene primers was used to estimate how many nucleated cells each sample contained. To quantify the absolute abundance of each unique TCRbeta CDR3 rearrangement, sequence reads were collapsed and filtered. For each sample, productive Simpson clonality was calculated by taking the square root of Simpson's diversity index across productive rearrangements. TCRdb took over this immuneACCESS table, retaining in-frame rearrangements with V and J assigned. Such tables are incomplete; in checked studies, under half of the missing clones stem from an unresolved V gene, and the remainder is unexplained. V, J and clone size were drawn from that table, and D and trimming were deduced from the DNA. Present in this sample are 110,000 to 150,000 clones, roughly 80% of which were seen just once. About 5.5% of the sample is held by the ten biggest clonotypes.

From a lookup of the germline V gene, CDR1 and CDR2 are SGDLS and YYNGEE. Including the terminal cysteine and phenylalanine, the CDR3 comprises 16 residues. Only the CDR3 region is kept as DNA, spanning 48 bases read in frame from base 1. V drops 2 bases and J drops 9 bases, leaving 18 bases in between. Participants in the prospective study were enrolled through a virtual design, were aged roughly 18 to 100 years, and lived in 20 to 30 United States geographic areas. In the prospective study, cohorts were assigned on the basis of participant-reported clinical history obtained from a screening survey and a study questionnaire. Each participant in the prospective study had whole blood, serum and a nasopharyngeal or oropharyngeal swab collected by mobile phlebotomists. Additional blood draws and questionnaires over an approximately two-month period could optionally be provided by prospective study participants. Before DNA extraction, prospective study blood samples were shipped either frozen or at room temperature.

Note on this clone: Its antigen is still unknown. No quality values exist for individual bases; no much larger clone is one base distant.

Sequenced input: PBMCs or T cells enriched from blood (not recorded which). The clonotype was recovered from a man aged 40-49 years with acute COVID-19. The chain is assembled from TRBV9 and TRBJ1-6; tentative D gene TRBD1, with 5 bases matching. The CDR3 region has the sequence CASSVDGEGRGSPLHF. The nucleotide sequence reads as follows: TGTGCCAGCAGCGTGGACGGGGAGGGGCGAGGTTCACCCCTCCACTTT.